These 7 T cell receptor beta chains were all obtained from the same sample, sequenced in a study of T-cell reconstitution after alpha-beta-depleted transplantation in children. The TCRbeta library incorporated unique molecular identifiers. TCRdb analysed the PCR reads with MiXCR anew, one entry per CDR3 protein. Of about 610,000 distinct CDR3 sequences listed, roughly a tenth are singletons. Sequences were derived from PBMCs from the stem cell graft donor, sampled from the stem cell graft. The origin of the receptors is a human donor who donated a stem cell graft to a child with acute myeloid leukemia.

This clonotype came up many times. The chain links TRBV12-3 or TRBV12-4 to TRBJ1-6, with a possible D match to TRBD1 (5 bases). The CDR3 loop spans 15 amino acids. The V and J ends lost 3 bases and 2 bases respectively, with 8 bases between them. CDR3: CASSFGGTYNSPLHF. In nucleotides, the CDR3 is TGTGCCAGCAGTTTCGGGGGGACCTATAATTCACCCCTCCACTTT.

A few counts support this clonotype. This chain uses TRBV25-1 with TRBJ2-2, with a weak D call TRBD2 (6 bases). The CDR3 loop spans 13 amino acids. From germline, CDR1 is MGHDK and CDR2 SYGVNS. V was pared by 7 bases and J by 4 bases, with 10 bases between. CDR3 residues: CASTRLGTGELFF. The CDR3 DNA is TGTGCCAGCACCCGACTAGGCACCGGGGAGCTGTTTTTT.

This clonotype was seen repeatedly, ten times or more. This chain links TRBV5-1 with TRBJ2-3; D unclear. The V end was cut by 1 base, the J end by 5 bases, with 5 bases between. Germline CDR1 SGHRS, CDR2 YFSETQ. The CDR3 runs 12 residues. The DNA of the CDR3 is TGCGCCAGCAGCTTGTCAGGAGATACGCAGTATTTT. It encodes CASSLSGDTQYF. The full variable domain, rest sourced from reference TRBV5-1 and TRBJ2-3, is KAGVTQTPRYLIKTRGQQVTLSCSPISGHRSVSWYQQTPGQGLQFLFEYFSETQRNKGNFPGRFSGRQFSNSRSEMNVSTLELGDSALYLCASSLSGDTQYFGPGTRLTVL.

The sample holds a few counts of this clonotype. The chain is built from TRBV6-2 or TRBV6-3 and TRBJ2-2, with D unclear. The CDR3 sequence is 12 residues long. V was trimmed by 7 bases and J by 6 bases, leaving 9 bases between them. Germline V gene data show CDR1 as MNHEY and CDR2 as SVGEGT. The DNA for the CDR3 is TGTGCCAGCACCCTAGGAGCCGGGGAGCTGTTTTTT. Translation: CASTLGAGELFF.

This clonotype was observed many times. The chain couples TRBV12-3 or TRBV12-4 to TRBJ1-2, with 8 bases matching TRBD1. This CDR3 comprises 14 residues. The V segment lost 3 bases and the J segment 7 bases; nucleotides outside the gene matches: 7. The CDR3 DNA reads TGTGCCAGCAGTTTTCCAGGGGGCTTTGGTGGCTACACCTTC. Amino acid sequence: CASSFPGGFGGYTF.

The sample holds a few counts of this clonotype. The rearrangement links TRBV20-1 to TRBJ2-3; D remains ambiguous. Trimming pared 6 bases from V and 2 bases from J, leaving 18 bases between. The V gene's germline CDR1 is DFQATT and CDR2 SNEGSKA (reference sequence). The CDR3 contains 15 residues. The CDR3 DNA follows: TGCAGTGCCCGGTCGTCCGGGCGGATCACAGATACGCAGTATTTT. It specifies CSARSSGRITDTQYF.

Concerning this clonotype: A much larger clone lies a single base off, so this may be a read error. This sequence joins TRBV3-1 and TRBJ2-7, with D unclear. V was pared by 0 bases and J by 4 bases, with 7 bases between. The CDR3 extends over 13 amino acids. Germline assignment: CDR1 LGHDT and CDR2 YNNKEL (reference sequence). The DNA for the CDR3 is TGTGCCAGCAGCCAAGAAGGATGGTACGAGCAGTACTTC. Translated, it gives CASSQEGWYEQYF.